This T cell receptor beta chain was recorded in a study of radiotherapy plus CTLA-4 blockade in lung cancer. General study findings and limits: Early clonal dynamics of blood T cells, together with interferon-beta, were reported as the best response predictor. Blood-borne expansion of tumor-derived TCR clones followed radiotherapy plus ipilimumab.

This clone was found once. What it binds is not known. Repertoires were generated with immunoSEQ multiplex PCR, while TCRdb's copy carries only in-frame clones and drops some. The sample includes around 53,000 clones, around nine tenths seen only once; the top ten take 17%. Germline lookup yields CDR1 WNHNN and CDR2 SYGVQD (reference sequence). Trimming took off 7 bases at V and 3 bases at J, with 9 bases between the two ends. This CDR3 spans 12 amino acids. This specimen consisted of peripheral blood, obtained from a patient treated with radiotherapy plus ipilimumab. This TCR came from a human donor with non-small cell lung cancer that progressed on radiotherapy plus ipilimumab. Some clones in this sample may be carry-over from other donors' samples. The chain links TRBV10-1 to TRBJ2-5; D is unresolved. The CDR3 DNA sequence: TGCGCCAGCAAAACGGCGGAAGAGACCCAGTACTTC. As protein: CASKTAEETQYF.